This TCR beta chain appears in the sequencing data of a study of blood T cell repertoires in COVID-19. Study in general: The United States, Italy and Spain supplied acute and convalescent COVID-19 samples. The analysed material was cDNA or gDNA that came from T cells, B-cell-depleted T cells, or PBMCs.

In the original analysis: From reference gene primer amplification, estimates of nucleated cell counts were derived. Clones were read by immunoSEQ multiplex PCR, and TCRdb kept only the in-frame ones, dropping some. That table furnishes V, J and clone size, whereas the DNA furnished D and trimming. The top ten clones hold 3.5% to 5.5% of a sample with 250,000 to 300,000 clones, 70% to 90% of them seen once. The TCR comes from a man aged 55 to 70 who had recovered from COVID-19. The sequenced sample consisted of peripheral blood.

The CDR3 DNA sequence: TGTGCCAGCGGACAGGGGTACGAGCAGTACTTC. This sequence encodes CASGQGYEQYF. The chain employs TRBV25-1 and TRBJ2-7; 9 bases agree with TRBD1. The CDR3 extends over 11 amino acids. Germline CDR1 is MGHDK and CDR2 is SYGVNS. The J segment lost 4 bases and the V segment lost 8 bases, leaving 0 bases of the junction unmatched.